This entry is about one TCR beta chain. Its antigen is currently not known. The input lacks base qualities; no much larger clone sits a single base away. These data come from a study of T-cell memory formation after mild COVID-19 (TCRdb year 2021). With respect to the entire study: TCR sequence clusters from the two donors were found to be largely donor specific. Longitudinal TCRalpha and TCRbeta repertoire sequencing tracked T-cell clones expanding and contracting after mild COVID-19 in a couple of donors. Two young, previously healthy adult volunteers, one female and one male, were included in the cohort. The paper's findings and limits, for the study overall: Only a couple of mild cases were covered in the study, and larger cohorts including severe cases with pre-infection samples were considered necessary. SARS-CoV-2 specificity of the second-wave clones peaking on day 37 was not confirmed. The detection of some responding clones in pre-infection memory suggests that pre-existing cross-reactive memory T cells joined the SARS-CoV-2 response. Contracting CD4+ clones turned up mainly in the CM and EM memory subsets, whereas EMRA was where CD8+ clones were enriched. From day 15 to 85, contracting clones showed balanced CD4/CD8 phenotypes, whereas a second wave of clones that expanded from day 15 to 37 leaned towards CD4+.

The germline V gene gives CDR1 as SGHTA and CDR2 as FQGNSA. Measured from the cysteine to the phenylalanine, the CDR3 is 15 residues long. The CDR3 DNA has 45 bases and is translated from base 1. Trimming accounts for 5 bases at V and 6 bases at J, while the number of junction bases matched to no gene is 7. Ficoll-Paque density gradient centrifugation was the method used to isolate PBMCs. This sample was sequenced with an Illumina NovaSeq 6000. TCRalpha and TCRbeta cDNA libraries were constructed by 5'RACE with constant-segment primers, with sample barcodes and unique molecular identifiers being introduced. RNA was extracted from every sample with Trizol reagent. The libraries were amplified in two PCR steps, and the second step added a second sample barcode and Illumina TruSeq adapters. Sequencing of the libraries was done on an Illumina NovaSeq, producing 2 x 150 bp paired-end reads. In the source study's methods: With migec v1.2.7, reads were demultiplexed and then collapsed into UMI-guided consensus sequences. Using mixcr v2.1.11, UMI consensuses were aligned to TRA and TRB V and J templates and then assembled into clonotypes. A clonotype was counted as expanded or contracted only when both edgeR and NoisET called the clonotype significant, with the noise models trained on biological replicates. edgeR calls used a false discovery rate-adjusted p below 0.01 and a log2 fold-change threshold of 1. As an exploratory analysis of dynamics, max-normalized trajectories of the 1000 most abundant clonotypes were examined by PCA with hierarchical clustering. Separately sequenced CD4+ and CD8+ repertoires were used to assign a CD4 or CD8 phenotype to each responding clone. TCRdb trimmed public reads at Q25 via fastp, called clones via MiXCR and kept in-frame beta chains. Under each unique CDR3 protein, matching rows form one entry showing the most common genes and DNA. These V and J calls rely on TCRdb rather than the paper's analysis. Counted in this sample were around 250,000 distinct CDR3 sequences; approximately 10% of them appeared once. Clones ranked in the top ten supply roughly 21% of the sample.

The chain couples TRBV7-2 to TRBJ2-7; 13 bases in the middle match TRBD2. This receptor was taken from a man aged 18 to 30 who had mild COVID-19 (a few samples of this study predate the infection). The sample titles of this study are shuffled in the database, so cell type and time point are left out; the donor was told from shared clones. The sequencing sample was made of PBMCs or a T cell subset sorted from them (not recorded which). The nucleotides read TGTGCCAGCAGCACCCGACTAGCGGGGGGCAGCGAGCAGTACTTC. Translated, this gives CASSTRLAGGSEQYF.